The 15 T cell receptor beta chains presented below share a single source sample, sequenced in a study of cytomegalovirus exposure and HLA in healthy donors. PCR amplification relied on 60 Vbeta primers (plus 13 Jbeta primers). Profiling relied on immunoSEQ multiplex PCR, and the TCRdb table lists in-frame clones only, not all of them. The sample lists about 150,000 clones, over 75% occurring once. Sequencing was carried out using PBMCs. The receptors were gathered from a male donor in good health and CMV-seronegative.

The chain links TRBV4-1 to TRBJ2-3; D uncertain. The V end was cut by 0 bases, the J end by 4 bases, with 14 bases between. The V gene's germline CDR1 is MGHRA and CDR2 YSYEKL. The CDR3 contains 16 residues. The CDR3: CASSQDGPSVADTQYF. Written as DNA, the CDR3 is TGCGCCAGCAGCCAAGACGGTCCTTCGGTCGCAGATACGCAGTATTTT.

J is TRBJ1-2 and V is TRBV2; TRBD1 might be the D (6 bases). Deletions cut 6 bases from V and 4 bases from J, with 12 bases between. CDR1 and CDR2 (germline): SNHLY, FYNNEI. CDR3 length: 13 amino acids. Written as DNA, the CDR3 is TGTGCCAGCAGCGTCACAGGGCTCTATGGCTACACCTTC. This gives the protein CASSVTGLYGYTF.

The CDR3 bases are TGTGCCAGCTCAGATGAAGGCGGGCAGTACTTC. Protein: CASSDEGGQYF. The chain combines TRBV18 with TRBJ2-7; the D is unclear. Germline V gene data show CDR1 as KGHSH and CDR2 as LQKENI. CDR3 length: 11 amino acids. V was trimmed by 5 bases and J by 9 bases, leaving 11 bases between them. Full variable domain (remainder filled in from reference TRBV18 and TRBJ2-7): NAGVMQNPRHLVRRRGQEARLRCSPMKGHSHVYWYRQLPEEGLKFMVYLQKENIIDESGMPKERFSAEFPKEGPSILRIQQVVRGDSAAYFCASSDEGGQYFGPGTRLTVT.

V is TRBV4-3 and J is TRBJ1-1, with 8 bases that match TRBD1. In germline, CDR1 is LGHNA, CDR2 YSLEER. With 5 bases clipped from V and 5 bases from J, the junction kept 4 bases outside the gene matches. CDR3 length equals 13 residues. The CDR3 reads CASSGTGRTEAFF. The CDR3 DNA sequence: TGCGCCAGCAGCGGGACAGGCCGGACTGAAGCTTTCTTT.

The chain combines TRBV2 with TRBJ2-1; 11 bases are a match to TRBD2. The CDR3 contains 16 residues. V shed 10 bases and J 8 bases; nucleotides not matched to a gene: 16. Germline lookup yields CDR1 SNHLY and CDR2 FYNNEI. Here the CDR3 reads CATRISPGLADYEQFF. CDR3 DNA sequence: TGTGCCACTAGAATATCTCCGGGACTAGCGGATTATGAGCAGTTCTTC.

V gene TRBV4-1 combines with J gene TRBJ1-1, with D perhaps matching TRBD1 (5 bases). Germline CDR1 MGHRA, CDR2 YSYEKL. The CDR3 extends over 16 amino acids. Trimming stripped 3 bases from V and 1 base from J, with 15 bases between. CDR3 bases: TGCGCCAGCAGCCAGGGGGGGTTCAGGGAGAACACTGAAGCTTTCTTT. As protein: CASSQGGFRENTEAFF.

In its sample, this clone was seen once. This chain connects TRBV7-9 to TRBJ2-2; TRBD1 matches at 7 bases. The V and J ends lost 3 bases and 4 bases, in that order; junction bases with no gene match: 5. The CDR3 has 15 residues. Germline-derived CDR1 and CDR2 are SEHNR and FQNEAQ (reference sequence). The CDR3 here is CASSLRGLSTGELFF. DNA of the CDR3: TGTGCCAGCAGCTTGAGGGGGCTAAGCACCGGGGAGCTGTTTTTT. The full variable domain, rest sourced from reference TRBV7-9 and TRBJ2-2, is DTGVSQNPRHKITKRGQNVTFRCDPISEHNRLYWYRQTLGQGPEFLTYFQNEAQLEKSRLLSDRFSAERPKGSFSTLEIQRTEQGDSAMYLCASSLRGLSTGELFFGEGSRLTVL.

Here the CDR3 DNA reads TGTGCCAGCAGTTCAGGCGGGGGCTATCAAGAGACCCAGTACTTC. Amino acids: CASSSGGGYQETQYF. This chain uses TRBV27 with TRBJ2-5; possibly TRBD2 for D (7 bases). Looked up from germline, CDR1 is MNHEY and CDR2 is SMNVEV (reference sequence). V lost 4 bases and J 2 bases, leaving 14 bases between the germline ends. This CDR3 has 15 amino acids.

This chain joins TRBV6-5 and TRBJ2-5; 10 positions match TRBD2. Gene TRBJ2-7 matches the end of the DNA better, so the J call may be wrong. The CDR3 extends over 13 amino acids. Germline V gives CDR1 MNHEY, CDR2 SVGAGI. The CDR3, as DNA: TGTGCCAGGAAGAGCGGGAGGGCCCACGAGCAGTACTTC. This encodes CARKSGRAHEQYF.

The rearrangement uses TRBV5-1 and TRBJ1-2, with D tentatively TRBD1 (5 bases). The V gene's germline CDR1 is SGHRS and CDR2 YFSETQ. The V and J ends lost 1 base and 4 bases respectively, with 14 bases between them. CDR3 length: 15 residues. DNA for the CDR3: TGCGCCAGCAGCTTGATTACAGGAGATAGCTATGGCTACACCTTC. Translation: CASSLITGDSYGYTF.

This sequence joins TRBV6-5 and TRBJ2-5, with 7 bases fitting TRBD1. The V gene's germline CDR1 is MNHEY and CDR2 SVGAGI. Trimming removed 2 bases from V and 0 bases from J; junction bases left unmatched: 3. The CDR3 has 15 amino acids. The CDR3 nucleotides read TGTGCCAGCAGTTACATCAGGGGGTACCAAGAGACCCAGTACTTC. Its translation: CASSYIRGYQETQYF.

The chain has TRBV27 and TRBJ1-2, with a weak D call TRBD1 (6 bases). Germline V lookup: CDR1 MNHEY, CDR2 SMNVEV (reference sequence). The CDR3 runs to 16 residues. The germline V and J ends were trimmed by 2 bases and 4 bases, with 17 bases remaining between them. CDR3 amino acids: CASSLRGGVDRYGYTF. As DNA, the CDR3 is TGTGCCAGCAGTTTACGAGGGGGAGTGGATCGCTATGGCTACACCTTC.

A note on this clone: The same CDR3 also results from other DNA sequences found in this sample. This chain connects TRBV30 to TRBJ1-1, with a tentative D call TRBD1 (5 bases). This CDR3 comprises 15 residues. The V gene's germline CDR1 is GTSNPN and CDR2 SVGIG (reference sequence). V dropped 2 bases and J dropped 6 bases, with 19 bases sitting between them. CDR3 in amino acids: CAWSIRWGRSPEAFF. The CDR3 nucleotides are TGTGCCTGGAGTATACGATGGGGCCGGTCTCCTGAAGCTTTCTTT.

The rearrangement links TRBV5-4 to TRBJ1-6; a weak D match, TRBD1 (6 bases). The V gene's germline CDR1 is SGHNT and CDR2 YYREEE (reference sequence). Trimming removed 4 bases from V and 10 bases from J, with 18 bases in between. CDR3 length: 15 amino acids. The CDR3 nucleotides read TGTGCCAGCAGCCCTCTCCAGGGGAGGGAATCACCCCTCCACTTT. It yields the protein CASSPLQGRESPLHF.

This clone was seen only a few times. The V call is TRBV10-3, the J call TRBJ1-1, with a tentative D call TRBD1 (6 bases). Germline V CDR1 and CDR2: ENHRY, SYGVKD. V lost 5 bases and J lost 11, with 15 bases in between. This CDR3 spans 12 amino acids. This chain's CDR3 is CAISRSEGDAFF. The CDR3 DNA is TGTGCCATCAGTCGCTCCGAGGGGGATGCTTTCTTT.